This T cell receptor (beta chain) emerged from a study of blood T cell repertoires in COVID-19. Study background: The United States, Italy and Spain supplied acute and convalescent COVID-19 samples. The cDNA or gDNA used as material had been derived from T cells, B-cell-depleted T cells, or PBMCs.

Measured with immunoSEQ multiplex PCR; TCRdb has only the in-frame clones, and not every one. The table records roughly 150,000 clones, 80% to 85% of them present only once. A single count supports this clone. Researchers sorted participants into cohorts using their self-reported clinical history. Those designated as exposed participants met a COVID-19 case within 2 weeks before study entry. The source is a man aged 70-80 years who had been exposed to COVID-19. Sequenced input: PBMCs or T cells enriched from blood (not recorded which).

The CDR3 region has the DNA TGTGCCAGCAGCTTAGCTGGCAGGGGGAACACCGGGGAGCTGTTTTTT. Translation: CASSLAGRGNTGELFF. This rearrangement joins TRBV7-6 to TRBJ2-2; TRBD1 is a possible D gene (6 bases). The CDR3 contains 16 residues. V lost 0 bases and J lost 1, with 9 bases in between. CDR1 SGHVS and CDR2 FNYEAQ come from the germline V gene.